This TCR beta chain was retrieved from a study of vaccination effects on CD4 cells after COVID-19. The culture ran for 9 to 11 days, and then CD4+ T cells were isolated. Trimming removed 0 bases at V and 3 bases at J, with 12 bases between. CDR3 size: 15 residues. TCRdb's table, derived via immunoSEQ multiplex PCR, lists solely in-frame clones and lacks some. The data contain approximately 46,000 clones, around 70% of them seen just once; the ten biggest clones take up roughly 8.6%. In regard to this clone: The antigen is unknown.

The rearrangement joins TRBV23-1 to TRBJ2-7, with TRBD2 as a possible D gene (5 bases). TRBV23-1 is annotated as an ORF whose role is uncertain. Here the sequenced sample was CD4+ T cells from PBMCs cultured without peptide, taken before COVID-19 vaccination. The receptor was derived from a human donor who had a prior SARS-CoV-2 infection. The CDR3 DNA follows: TGCGCCAGCAGTCAATCGATCCCCGGGGACTACGAGCAGTACTTC. Its protein is CASSQSIPGDYEQYF.